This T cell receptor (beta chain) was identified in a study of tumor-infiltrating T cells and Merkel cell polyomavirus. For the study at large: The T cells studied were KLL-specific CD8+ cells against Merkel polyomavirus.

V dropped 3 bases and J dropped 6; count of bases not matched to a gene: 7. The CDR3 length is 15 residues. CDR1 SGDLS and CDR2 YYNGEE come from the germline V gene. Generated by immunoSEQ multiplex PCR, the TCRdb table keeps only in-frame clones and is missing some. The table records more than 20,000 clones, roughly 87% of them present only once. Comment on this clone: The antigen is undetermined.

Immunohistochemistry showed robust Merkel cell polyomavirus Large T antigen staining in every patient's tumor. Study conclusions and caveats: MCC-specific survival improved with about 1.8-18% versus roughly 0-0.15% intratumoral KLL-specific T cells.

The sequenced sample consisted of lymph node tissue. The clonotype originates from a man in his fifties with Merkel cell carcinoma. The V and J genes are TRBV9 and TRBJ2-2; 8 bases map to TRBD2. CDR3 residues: CASSETGGAAGELFF. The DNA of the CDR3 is TGTGCCAGCAGCGAAACCGGGGGGGCGGCCGGGGAGCTGTTTTTT.